Listed below are T cell receptor beta chains from one sample, sequenced in a study of shared clonotypes between healthy human individuals. Measured with immunoSEQ multiplex PCR; TCRdb has only the in-frame clones, and not every one. The sample has some 2 million clones; about 95% are singletons. Specimen: naive CD4+ T cells sorted from blood. The receptors derive from a man aged 18 to 30 in good health. CDR3s leave out the opening cysteine and the closing phenylalanine or tryptophan. The order of the fields is J gene, V gene, CDR3 length, CDR3 protein.

j_call: TRBJ1-3; v_call: TRBV5-1; cdr3_length: 13; cdr3_aa: ASSPDGSSGNTIY
j_call: TRBJ1-3; v_call: TRBV9; cdr3_length: 14; cdr3_aa: ASSVVDSDTGNTIY
j_call: TRBJ2-7; v_call: TRBV29-1; cdr3_length: 10; cdr3_aa: SVAQTAYEQY
j_call: TRBJ2-7; v_call: TRBV6-1; cdr3_length: 12; cdr3_aa: ASSAGTPSYEQY
j_call: TRBJ2-7; v_call: TRBV19; cdr3_length: 12; cdr3_aa: ASSAPGYSYEQY
j_call: TRBJ1-1; v_call: TRBV18; cdr3_length: 17; cdr3_aa: ASSRPGGPGTILNTEAF
j_call: TRBJ2-2; v_call: TRBV7-9; cdr3_length: 13; cdr3_aa: ASSLDTSNTGELF
j_call: TRBJ2-3; v_call: TRBV6-1; cdr3_length: 13; cdr3_aa: ASSNAGTLTDTQY
j_call: TRBJ1-1; v_call: TRBV11-2; cdr3_length: 13; cdr3_aa: ASSLGAEVNTEAF
j_call: TRBJ2-5; v_call: TRBV6-1; cdr3_length: 13; cdr3_aa: ASSEAGDPWETQY
j_call: TRBJ2-5; v_call: TRBV18; cdr3_length: 14; cdr3_aa: ASSPASGRVQETQY
j_call: TRBJ2-2; v_call: TRBV13; cdr3_length: 13; cdr3_aa: ASSLRQGNTGELF
j_call: TRBJ2-1; v_call: TRBV7-9; cdr3_length: 14; cdr3_aa: ASSSHKESSYNEQF
j_call: TRBJ1-3; v_call: TRBV5-1; cdr3_length: 13; cdr3_aa: ASSLVSRSGNTIY
j_call: TRBJ2-1; v_call: TRBV7-2; cdr3_length: 14; cdr3_aa: ASSYTGTSGGPEQF
j_call: TRBJ2-7; v_call: TRBV7-2; cdr3_length: 12; cdr3_aa: ASSLEVARYEQY
j_call: TRBJ2-5; v_call: TRBV11-2; cdr3_length: 15; cdr3_aa: ASSLDSHRGGQETQY
j_call: TRBJ1-1; v_call: TRBV10-1; cdr3_length: 11; cdr3_aa: ASSVKRNTEAF
j_call: TRBJ2-3; v_call: TRBV12-5; cdr3_length: 15; cdr3_aa: ASGLGLLAGGTDTQY
j_call: TRBJ2-7; v_call: TRBV30; cdr3_length: 12; cdr3_aa: AWARGGTGYEQY
j_call: TRBJ1-1; v_call: TRBV7-9; cdr3_length: 12; cdr3_aa: ASGMAAPDTEAF
j_call: TRBJ2-7; v_call: TRBV19; cdr3_length: 12; cdr3_aa: ASSLLGAAREQY
j_call: TRBJ1-4; v_call: TRBV28; cdr3_length: 13; cdr3_aa: ASSPQGAPGEKLF
j_call: TRBJ2-3; v_call: TRBV6-6; cdr3_length: 14; cdr3_aa: ASSVTRGGLTDTQY
j_call: TRBJ2-2; v_call: TRBV11-2; cdr3_length: 13; cdr3_aa: ASSSLKGNTGELF
j_call: TRBJ2-3; v_call: TRBV10-1; cdr3_length: 11; cdr3_aa: ASSESGLDTQY
j_call: TRBJ1-1; v_call: TRBV7-2; cdr3_length: 12; cdr3_aa: ASSLEQGGTEAF
j_call: TRBJ2-3; v_call: TRBV30; cdr3_length: 11; cdr3_aa: AWERGGGDTQY
j_call: TRBJ2-7; v_call: TRBV20-1; cdr3_length: 9; cdr3_aa: SAKGGHEQY
j_call: TRBJ2-1; v_call: TRBV29-1; cdr3_length: 12; cdr3_aa: SVDLGWSYNEQF
j_call: TRBJ2-7; v_call: TRBV4-3; cdr3_length: 11; cdr3_aa: ASSQAGAGEQY
j_call: TRBJ2-2; v_call: TRBV7-2; cdr3_length: 14; cdr3_aa: ASSSQGVKGTGELF
j_call: TRBJ2-7; v_call: TRBV30; cdr3_length: 11; cdr3_aa: AWNILLGYEQY
j_call: TRBJ2-3; v_call: TRBV7-2; cdr3_length: 13; cdr3_aa: ASRSSGARTDTQY
j_call: TRBJ1-4; v_call: TRBV5-4; cdr3_length: 14; cdr3_aa: ASSLAGTGSYEKLF
j_call: TRBJ1-1; v_call: TRBV2; cdr3_length: 10; cdr3_aa: ASSEFTGGAF
j_call: TRBJ1-5; v_call: TRBV6-6; cdr3_length: 11; cdr3_aa: ASTQGGNQPQH
j_call: TRBJ2-7; v_call: TRBV28; cdr3_length: 11; cdr3_aa: ASTHSGADEQY
j_call: TRBJ1-1; v_call: TRBV11-2; cdr3_length: 10; cdr3_aa: ASSLFGPEAF